This T cell receptor beta chain was observed in a study of beta chain features in type 1 diabetes. Study in general: Across all samples, approximately 99 million sorted cells were examined.

Isolated RNA was reverse transcribed in full, so expressed TCRB transcripts were sequenced. The table came from immunoSEQ multiplex PCR; TCRdb's copy has only in-frame clones and leaves some out. The table has around 70,000 clones, about 48% seen once. This CDR3 is 15 amino acids long. Looked up from germline, CDR1 is SGHTA and CDR2 is FQGNSA. Losses at the gene ends were 3 bases for V and 2 bases for J; bases not matched to a gene: 4. As to this clone: Its antigen is unknown.

Study outcomes and limitations: Whether TCRB rearrangement is influenced by HLA type went unresolved here. In all four CD4+ subsets, TCRB CDR3 length was significantly, moderately reduced in type 1 diabetes.

The TCR originated in a man in his thirties or forties with type 1 diabetes. The chain joins TRBV7-2 to TRBJ2-3; 8 nucleotides agree with TRBD2. The sequencing input was central memory CD4+ T cells from blood. The CDR3 protein is CASSFGGAHTDTQYF. For the CDR3, the DNA is TGTGCCAGCAGCTTCGGGGGGGCCCACACAGATACGCAGTATTTT. Together with reference TRBV7-2 and TRBJ2-3, the CDR3 gives the full variable domain: GAGVSQSPSNKVTEKGKDVELRCDPISGHTALYWYRQSLGQGLEFLIYFQGNSAPDKSGLPSDRFSAERTGGSVSTLTIQRTQQEDSAVYLCASSFGGAHTDTQYFGPGTRLTVL.